The 22 T cell receptor beta chains below come from one sample, sequenced in a study of tumor-infiltrating lymphocytes in primary liver carcinoma. Unsorted whole blood yielded the blood RNA, and germline DNA was also extracted. Making TCR beta cDNA involved approximately 530 ng total RNA and a constant-region primer. Each TCR beta library was derived from three nested multiplex PCR rounds that employed slightly modified ARM-PCR. For around 11 cycles apiece, the opening two PCR rounds ran with TRBV1-TRBV30 forward primers and a C-beta reverse primer. TCRdb re-derived calls from the multiplex PCR reads in MiXCR, one entry per CDR3 protein. The sample shows 250,000 to 350,000 distinct CDR3 sequences, approximately 58% of them seen only once. Source material: peripheral blood. These receptors were taken from a woman aged 25-40 years with primary liver carcinoma and hepatitis B virus infection.

The chain links TRBV6-5 to TRBJ2-1, with 7 nucleotides matching TRBD2. The CDR3 has 12 residues. CDR1 MNHEY and CDR2 SVGAGI come from the germline V gene. V dropped 7 bases and J dropped 10; count of bases not matched to a gene: 7. The CDR3 spells CASTDEGLEQFF. CDR3 sequence (DNA): TGTGCCAGCACCGACGAGGGACTAGAGCAGTTCTTC.

Details on this clonotype: A much bigger clone sits one base away, suggesting this may be a read error. V is TRBV6-5 and J is TRBJ2-2, with TRBD2 matching 7 bases. The CDR3 is made up of 11 amino acids. Germline values: CDR1 MNHEY, CDR2 SVGAGI. The CDR3 protein is CASTRSGEPFF. The CDR3 DNA is TGTGCCAGCACCCGGAGCGGGGAGCCGTTTTTT.

Of note for this clonotype: One junction end disagrees with the germline gene, perhaps due to a read error. The chain combines TRBV11-2 with TRBJ2-7, with D possibly matching TRBD2 (6 bases). CDR1 is SGHAT and CDR2 is FQNNGV in the germline V gene. The CDR3 consists of 15 residues. The CDR3 region has the DNA TGTGCCAGCAGCTTAGGGGGGACTGGTTTCTACGAGCGGTACTTC. Translated, it gives CASSLGGTGFYERYF. The full variable domain, completed using reference TRBV11-2 and TRBJ2-7, is EAGVAQSPRYKIIEKRQSVAFWCNPISGHATLYWYQQILGQGPKLLIQFQNNGVVDDSQLPKDRFSAERLKGVDSTLKIQPAKLEDSAVYLCASSLGGTGFYERYFGPGTRLTVT.

The chain uses TRBV11-3 and TRBJ2-2; D possibly corresponds to TRBD2 (5 bases). CDR1 is SGHNT, CDR2 YENEEA, per germline. The CDR3 runs 13 residues. V lost 6 bases and J 5 bases, leaving 10 bases between the germline ends. CDR3 sequence reads: CASSSGMTGELFF. CDR3 coding DNA: TGTGCCAGCAGTTCGGGAATGACCGGGGAGCTGTTTTTT.

V is TRBV30 and J is TRBJ2-2; no clear D. V was cut by 2 bases and J by 4 bases, with 17 bases left in between. Per the germline V gene, CDR1 is GTSNPN and CDR2 is SVGIG (reference sequence). The CDR3 consists of 16 residues. CDR3 in amino acids: CAWSLRPPPGTGELFF. The CDR3 DNA sequence: TGTGCCTGGAGTCTCCGGCCCCCGCCGGGCACCGGGGAGCTGTTTTTT.

As concerns this clonotype: Compared with germline, one end of the junction differs, possibly owing to a read error. The chain joins TRBV13 to TRBJ2-2; D is perhaps TRBD2 (5 bases). Germline V gives CDR1 PRHDT, CDR2 FYEKMQ (reference sequence). There are 15 residues in the CDR3. The CDR3 is CASSLDGENTGELLF. The DNA for the CDR3 is TGTGCCAGCAGCTTGGACGGAGAGAACACCGGGGAGCTGCTTTTT.

CDR3: CASGLSPRWGTGSYEQYF. The CDR3, as DNA: TGTGCTAGTGGTTTGAGCCCCCGATGGGGGACCGGCTCCTACGAGCAGTACTTC. The chain joins TRBV12-5 to TRBJ2-7; D possibly matches TRBD1 or TRBD2 (5 bases each). The length of the CDR3 is 18 residues. V was pared by 2 bases and J by 0 bases, with 20 bases between. Germline CDR1 and CDR2: LGHNT and FRNRAP.

Turning to this clonotype: This sequence may be a read error, since a much larger clone differs from it by one base. This chain uses TRBV6-6 with TRBJ2-7; 7 positions match TRBD1. CDR1 is MNHNY, CDR2 SVGAGI, per germline (reference sequence). The CDR3 length is 14 residues. This CDR3 is CAGSPRDSGYEQYF. The CDR3, as DNA: TGTGCCGGCAGCCCTCGGGACAGCGGCTACGAGCAGTACTTC.

This chain uses TRBV28 with TRBJ1-1; D perhaps matches TRBD1 (5 bases). Germline V gene lookup returns CDR1 MDHEN and CDR2 SYDVKM. This CDR3 comprises 15 residues. Trimming left V 2 bases short and J 1 base short, with 11 bases between. CDR3: CASSLRGPWNTEAFF. The CDR3 bases are TGTGCCAGCAGTTTACGGGGACCGTGGAACACTGAAGCTTTCTTT.

As for this clonotype: One base away lies a much larger clone, so this may be a sequencing read error. This chain links TRBV10-3 with TRBJ2-3; D gene unclear. The germline V gene has CDR1 ENHRY and CDR2 SYGVKD. With 0 bases removed from V and 2 bases from J, the gap between germline ends came to 6 bases. The CDR3 sequence is 14 residues long. The CDR3: CAISESTTTDTQYF. The DNA for the CDR3 is TGTGCCATCAGTGAGTCGACCACCACAGATACGCAGTATTTT.

On this clonotype itself: A much more abundant neighbour one base away suggests this may be a read error. V gene TRBV11-2 combines with J gene TRBJ1-1; D remains ambiguous. The germline CDR1 and CDR2 sequences are SGHAT and FQNNGV. The CDR3 spans 12 residues. The CDR3 spells CAGSLSLPEAFF. CDR3 coding DNA: TGTGCCGGCAGCTTAAGCCTTCCTGAAGCTTTCTTT.

This clonotype has only a few counts. A much larger clonotype is one base distant, so this may be a read error. The chain has TRBV6-5 and TRBJ2-1; 7 bases line up with TRBD2. This CDR3 spans 15 amino acids. Per germline, CDR1 MNHEY and CDR2 SVGAGI. The chain's CDR3 is CASRKLRLAYSEQFF. CDR3 bases: TGTGCCAGCAGGAAACTAAGACTAGCCTACAGTGAGCAGTTCTTC.

This chain uses TRBV12-3 or TRBV12-4 with TRBJ2-7, with TRBD2 identical over 8 bases. The V and J ends lost 7 bases and 11 bases, in that order; junction bases with no gene match: 16. The CDR3 extends over 14 amino acids. The CDR3: CASTPLPGLGRKYF. As DNA, the CDR3 is TGTGCCAGCACCCCCCTTCCGGGACTAGGGAGGAAGTACTTC.

The rearrangement uses TRBV6-5 and TRBJ2-4; D is unresolved. The CDR3 spans 16 residues. Trimming removed 6 bases at V and 0 bases at J, with 15 bases between. Germline loops: CDR1 MNHEY, CDR2 SVGAGI. CDR3 protein: CASRPHTAQAKNIQYF. The CDR3 DNA follows: TGTGCCAGCAGACCTCACACCGCCCAAGCCAAAAACATTCAGTACTTC.

In the case of this clonotype: It may be a read error: a sequence one base away is much more abundant. V and J are TRBV12-3 or TRBV12-4 and TRBJ1-4; TRBD1 aligns across 7 bases. The CDR3 extends over 14 amino acids. CDR3 in amino acids: CASRPSRDSGKLIF. The CDR3 bases are TGTGCCAGCAGGCCGAGCCGGGACAGCGGAAAACTGATTTTT.

The sample holds a few counts of this clonotype. V is TRBV4-1 and J is TRBJ2-1; D is unresolved. The CDR3 length is 18 residues. V lost 5 bases, J lost 7 bases, and 27 bases lay in between. Germline loops: CDR1 MGHRA, CDR2 YSYEKL. The CDR3 sequence: CASSVAPNRQSVRNEQFF. The CDR3 region has the DNA TGCGCCAGCAGCGTCGCCCCGAACCGGCAGTCGGTAAGGAATGAGCAGTTCTTC.

As for this clonotype: One base away lies a much larger clone, so this may be a sequencing read error. This rearrangement joins TRBV12-3 or TRBV12-4 to TRBJ1-1, with D possibly TRBD1 on 5 matching bases. V dropped 7 bases and J dropped 5 bases, with 14 bases sitting between them. The CDR3 is made up of 13 amino acids. CDR3 nucleotides: TGTGCCAGCAATCCGGGGACGAGGACTGAAGCTTTCTTT. Protein: CASNPGTRTEAFF.

This chain uses TRBV6-1 with TRBJ2-2; no reliable D call. Germline-derived CDR1 and CDR2 are MNHNS and SASEGT. Deletions cut 6 bases from V and 0 bases from J, with 8 bases between. The CDR3 spans 14 residues. As DNA, the CDR3 is TGTGCCAGCAGCGGACGGACGAACACCGGGGAGCTGTTTTTT. Its translation is CASSGRTNTGELFF.

This clonotype turned up a few times. This chain's CDR3 is CASRDNPGQGAGDTQYF. CDR3 DNA sequence: TGTGCCAGCAGGGACAATCCCGGACAGGGGGCGGGAGATACGCAGTATTTT. V and J are TRBV6-1 and TRBJ2-3; 11 bases map to TRBD1. The CDR3 is 17 amino acids. CDR1 and CDR2 from the germline V gene are MNHNS and SASEGT. V gave up 6 bases and J gave up 5 bases; unmatched junction bases: 13.

This clonotype was detected ten times or more. The rearrangement joins TRBV29-1 to TRBJ2-2; D perhaps matches TRBD2 (6 bases). The CDR3 spans 12 residues. Trimming stripped 7 bases from V and 7 bases from J, with 13 bases between. CDR1 and CDR2 from the germline V gene are SQVTM and ANQGSEA. As DNA, the CDR3 is TGCAGCGCTGGAGGGCCTGGCGGGGAGCTGTTTTTT. Translating it yields CSAGGPGGELFF.

V is TRBV7-9 and J is TRBJ1-4; TRBD1 matches at 10 bases. Looked up from germline, CDR1 is SEHNR and CDR2 is FQNEAQ (reference sequence). This CDR3 has 15 residues. The V and J ends lost 7 bases and 7 bases, in that order; junction bases with no gene match: 9. CDR3 protein: CASTVQWTGGEKLFF. DNA of the CDR3: TGTGCCAGCACCGTGCAGTGGACAGGGGGTGAAAAACTGTTTTTT.

For this clonotype: An end of the junction differs from the germline gene, which may be a read error. J is TRBJ1-4 and V is TRBV11-2; a weak D match, TRBD1 (6 bases). Germline values: CDR1 SGHAT, CDR2 FQNNGV. The CDR3 is made up of 16 amino acids. CDR3 bases: TGTGCCAGCAGCCTTGCAGGGGTTGCAACTAATGAGAAACTGTTTTTT. This sequence encodes CASSLAGVATNEKLFF.